This T cell receptor (beta chain) was recovered during a study of CD8 T cells in Susac syndrome (dated by TCRdb to about 2019). For context, the study as a whole: The study used repertoire sequencing to test whether antigen drove CD8+ T cell activation and differentiation in Susac syndrome.

General findings and caveats noted by the study authors: The TCR sequencing and HLA analysis was acknowledged to have included a relatively small number of individuals.

Turning to this clonotype: Its antigen has not been determined. No per-base quality is available; no much larger clone lies one base away.

Peripheral blood CD8+ and CD4+ T cells from healthy donors, Susac syndrome patients and multiple sclerosis patients were profiled using high-throughput TCR beta sequencing. Healthy donors were age- and sex-matched controls. Bulk CD8+ and CD4+ T cells were purified by magnetic negative isolation, while CD8+ TEMRA cells were enriched using FACS. Blood was collected in EDTA tubes and processed within 24 hours, with PBMCs isolated through density gradient centrifugation. PBMCs intended for TCR sequencing were frozen in liquid nitrogen and were later thawed in a 37 degrees C water bath. The sorted or isolated CD4+, CD8+ and CD8+ TEMRA cells reached a purity of at least 90%. The CDR3 sequence holds 16 residues, the cysteine and phenylalanine included. This entry keeps only the CDR3 DNA: 48 bases, framed from base 1. Deletion took 0 bases off V and 1 base off J, with a span of 15 bases between the germline ends. CDR1 and CDR2, looked up from the germline V gene (reference sequence), are DFQATT and SNEGSKA.

RNA was extracted using the RNeasy kit, and about 0.45 to 1 ug of the RNA was reverse transcribed with random hexamers. The immunoSEQ multiplex PCR assay, which covers 54 Vbeta and 13 Jbeta segments, was used to amplify TCR beta CDR3 regions. PCR amplification bias was corrected by using a synthetic template baseline for primer optimization and computational correction. The authors processed their data as follows. Only productive sequences were kept, with reads annotated to V, D and J genes according to IMGT and analyzed in immunoSEQ Analyzer. To calculate clonality, Shannon entropy was normalized by log2 of the number of productive unique sequences and then subtracted from one. For each patient and control, public and private clones were evaluated within the 100 most prevalent clones. Clones were defined as Susac-specific if absent from the healthy and MS cohorts, from more than 900 published viral clones and from other ImmuneACCESS disease sequences. TCRdb reran the public reads through fastp at Q25 and MiXCR, keeping productive beta chains. One record per CDR3 amino acid sequence lists the most common genes and DNA. The V and J calls and clone size are TCRdb's, not the authors'. The sample table lists 150,000 to 200,000 distinct CDR3 sequences, 85% to 95% of them with a count of one. The ten largest account for around 0.11% of the sample.

Recombination connected TRBV20-1 to TRBJ1-1; possibly the D gene is TRBD1, per 6 matching bases. Input material: CD4+ T cells from PBMCs. The sequence came from a human donor in good health. The CDR3 protein is CSAREFGGLPNTEAFF. The nucleotides read TGCAGTGCTAGAGAATTCGGGGGGCTCCCGAACACTGAAGCTTTCTTT.